The rows below give T cell receptor beta chains drawn from one sample of a study of shared clonotypes between healthy human individuals. Measured with immunoSEQ multiplex PCR; TCRdb has only the in-frame clones, and not every one. The sample includes about 700,000 clones, about 91% of them seen just once. The sequencing input was naive CD8+ T cells sorted from blood. The origin of the receptors is a man aged 25-45 years in good health. Both conserved end residues are part of each CDR3. The D gene is left open where the match is weak. Where a row states a size, it is once, few, many or the class of an expanded clone; other rows omit it.

CDR3nt | CDR3aa | v_gene | abundance | j_gene | d_gene
TGCAGTGCCTCAGAGGGCGAGCAGTACTTC | CSASEGEQYF | TRBV20-1 | . | TRBJ2-7 | .
TGCGCCAGCAGCTTGGCAGGGGTAAGGGACTATGGCTACACCTTC | CASSLAGVRDYGYTF | TRBV5-1 | . | TRBJ1-2 | .
TGTGCCACCAGCAGAGTCGGCGTTAATGAAAAACTGTTTTTT | CATSRVGVNEKLFF | TRBV15 | . | TRBJ1-4 | .
TGCAGCGCTTCGGGGGGGCCATACAATGAGCAGTTCTTC | CSASGGPYNEQFF | TRBV29-1 | once | TRBJ2-1 | TRBD2
TGTGCCAGCAGTTACTCGATAGAGGGGGGATCGGAGCAGTACTTC | CASSYSIEGGSEQYF | TRBV6-6 | . | TRBJ2-7 | .
TGTGCCAGCGGGGGGACATCCGGCAATCAGCCCCAGCATTTT | CASGGTSGNQPQHF | TRBV28 | once | TRBJ1-5 | .
TGTGCCAGCCAAACTAGAGGCCACCCCGGAAACATTCAGTACTTC | CASQTRGHPGNIQYF | TRBV27 | . | TRBJ2-4 | .
TGCAGCGGAACAGGGTTGCTGGGCGGGAGTTACTACAATGAGCAGTTCTTC | CSGTGLLGGSYYNEQFF | TRBV29-1 | . | TRBJ2-1 | .
TGTGCCAGCAGCTTAGGGGGGCCCCTAAGAGGAGCTTTCTTT | CASSLGGPLRGAFF | TRBV7-9 | . | TRBJ1-1 | .
TGTGCCAGCAGCCTAGGACCGATGGATGGTTACGAGCAGTACTTC | CASSLGPMDGYEQYF | TRBV5-4 | . | TRBJ2-7 | .
TGCGCCAGCAGCTTGGGGGGTTTTCGGCAGGATACGCAGTATTTT | CASSLGGFRQDTQYF | TRBV5-1 | once | TRBJ2-3 | .
TGCGCCAGCAGCTCGGAAACAGACAATGAGCAGTTCTTC | CASSSETDNEQFF | TRBV5-1 | once | TRBJ2-1 | .
TGTGCCAGTAGTACCGACTTGCCGGATACGCAGTATTTT | CASSTDLPDTQYF | TRBV19 | . | TRBJ2-3 | .
TGCGCCAGCAGCTTGGGTGACAACTCTGGAAACACCATATATTTT | CASSLGDNSGNTIYF | TRBV5-1 | . | TRBJ1-3 | .
TGTGCCAGCAGTGAATCCCTCGGGGGCTACGAGCAGTACTTC | CASSESLGGYEQYF | TRBV2 | few | TRBJ2-7 | .
TGTGCCAGCAGTTTAGCACTACCGGGTATGGATGAGCAGTTCTTC | CASSLALPGMDEQFF | TRBV28 | . | TRBJ2-1 | .
TGTGCCAGCAGTTACAAGAGCTCCTACAATGAGCAGTTCTTC | CASSYKSSYNEQFF | TRBV6-5 | once | TRBJ2-1 | .
TGTGCCAGCAGCTTAGATTTCGGCCGCCCGAACACTGAAGCTTTCTTT | CASSLDFGRPNTEAFF | TRBV7-8 | . | TRBJ1-1 | .
TGTGCCAGCAGTTCTCTAGGTCCCGGGGAGCTGTTTTTT | CASSSLGPGELFF | TRBV5-6 | . | TRBJ2-2 | .
TGTGCCAGCAGTTACGCCCCCGAGACCCAGTACTTC | CASSYAPETQYF | TRBV6-6 | . | TRBJ2-5 | .
TGTGCCAGCAGTTCAGTCGCAGGGGGCTCATCCGGGGAGCTGTTTTTT | CASSSVAGGSSGELFF | TRBV28 | many | TRBJ2-2 | TRBD1
TGTGCCAGCAGCGACCGGGACGCTCGCACAGATACGCAGTATTTT | CASSDRDARTDTQYF | TRBV9 | . | TRBJ2-3 | .
TGTGCCAGCAGCGCTTTCGTTGGCGGGGAGCTGTTTTTT | CASSAFVGGELFF | TRBV9 | . | TRBJ2-2 | .
TGTGCCAGCAGTTTTTCATCGAACACTGAAGCTTTCTTT | CASSFSSNTEAFF | TRBV27 | . | TRBJ1-1 | .
TGTGCCAGCAGCTTGGGGATAACGGGACAAATTTTCTATGGCTACACCTTC | CASSLGITGQIFYGYTF | TRBV5-5 | . | TRBJ1-2 | .
TGTGCCAGCAGCTCGGGACTAGCGGGAGGGCCGTCCGGGGAGCTGTTTTTT | CASSSGLAGGPSGELFF | TRBV7-3 | . | TRBJ2-2 | TRBD2
TGTGCCAGCACCCTACAGGGGGCGGAGACCCAGTACTTC | CASTLQGAETQYF | TRBV28 | . | TRBJ2-5 | TRBD1
TGTGCCAGCAGCCAAGAAGGCTACAATGAGCAGTTCTTC | CASSQEGYNEQFF | TRBV14 | . | TRBJ2-1 | .
TGTGCCAGCAGTTTAGGGACAGGGGAGCAGTACTTC | CASSLGTGEQYF | TRBV27 | few | TRBJ2-7 | TRBD1
TGCGCCAGCAGCTTGGGGGGAGGACTACCAAATGAGCAGTTCTTC | CASSLGGGLPNEQFF | TRBV5-1 | . | TRBJ2-1 | .
TGTGCCAGCAGCTCGGGGGGCTCAATCGAGCAGTACTTC | CASSSGGSIEQYF | TRBV5-5 | . | TRBJ2-7 | .
TGTGCCAGCAGCTTAGCTCGTGGACTAGCTAGCGAGCAGTTCTTC | CASSLARGLASEQFF | TRBV7-3 | . | TRBJ2-1 | TRBD2
TGTGCCAGCAGCTTAGGGGACGGAGGAGCTACCTACGAGCAGTACTTC | CASSLGDGGATYEQYF | TRBV11-2 | . | TRBJ2-7 | .
TGTGCCAGCAGTACGGGGTCCCCGGCCGAGCAGTACTTC | CASSTGSPAEQYF | TRBV6-6 | . | TRBJ2-7 | .
TGTGCCAGCAGCCCTAGTCGGTGGAGCTCCTACAATGAGCAGTTCTTC | CASSPSRWSSYNEQFF | TRBV11-2 | . | TRBJ2-1 | .
TGTGCCTCCCGGGGAGGGGAAGAGACCCAGTACTTC | CASRGGEETQYF | TRBV2 | . | TRBJ2-5 | TRBD2
TGCAGCGTTGTAGAGGCTAGCGGGCTCACAGATACGCAGTATTTT | CSVVEASGLTDTQYF | TRBV29-1 | . | TRBJ2-3 | TRBD2
TGCAGCGTCGAGGGGGGGGATGAAGCTTTCTTT | CSVEGGDEAFF | TRBV29-1 | once | TRBJ1-1 | .
TGTGCCAGCAGCTTACTAGCTCTCAATCAGCCCCAGCATTTT | CASSLLALNQPQHF | TRBV7-8 | . | TRBJ1-5 | .
TGTGCCAGCAGCAAGACCTCGGGAAGCGGCTACACCTTC | CASSKTSGSGYTF | TRBV11-2 | . | TRBJ1-2 | .
TGTGCCAGCAGCTCTGGACGGTCGAAACTGTTTTTT | CASSSGRSKLFF | TRBV7-9 | . | TRBJ1-4 | .
TGCAGCGTTGCTTCCGATTATCAAAATGAGCAGTTCTTC | CSVASDYQNEQFF | TRBV29-1 | . | TRBJ2-1 | .
TGTGCCAGCAGTGAACTAGGACAGTCCTCCTACGAGCAGTACTTC | CASSELGQSSYEQYF | TRBV6-1 | . | TRBJ2-7 | .
TGTGCCAGCAGTTGGACAGGGTCTAATGAAAAACTGTTTTTT | CASSWTGSNEKLFF | TRBV6-5 | . | TRBJ1-4 | TRBD1